The 5 T cell receptor beta chains in this list originate from one sample, sequenced in a study of PD-1 blockade in classical Hodgkin lymphoma. Clones were sequenced by immunoSEQ multiplex PCR, and TCRdb holds only the in-frame ones, with some missing. The table includes roughly 40,000 clones, almost 90% detected once. Brentuximab vedotin exposure varied, and every patient relapsed after autologous stem cell transplantation. The material sequenced was peripheral blood mononuclear cells (PBMCs), taken at baseline. The source is a human donor with classical Hodgkin lymphoma.

This chain joins TRBV9 and TRBJ2-7; D is perhaps TRBD1 (5 bases). Trimming cost V 0 bases and J 2 bases, with 15 bases left between them. CDR1 is SGDLS, CDR2 YYNGEE, per germline. The CDR3 has 16 amino acids. This chain's CDR3 is CASSVGRVDPTYEQYF. Written as DNA, the CDR3 is TGTGCCAGCAGCGTAGGCAGGGTGGACCCTACCTACGAGCAGTACTTC.

This clone was detected only once. The chain carries TRBV19 and TRBJ2-7, with TRBD2 identical over 7 bases. Germline trimming cut 6 bases from V and 3 bases from J; bases unmatched to any gene: 5. The CDR3 sequence is 13 residues long. The germline V gene has CDR1 LNHDA and CDR2 SQIVND (reference sequence). Written as DNA, the CDR3 is TGTGCCAGTAGAGCGGGGAACTTCTACGAGCAGTACTTC. Its protein product is CASRAGNFYEQYF.

V gene TRBV2 combines with J gene TRBJ1-2; D is uncertain. The CDR3 is 11 amino acids. Trimming removed 6 bases at V and 4 bases at J, with 6 bases between. Germline V lookup: CDR1 SNHLY, CDR2 FYNNEI. CDR3 DNA: TGTGCCAGCAGCCCGGGCTATGGCTACACCTTC. Residues: CASSPGYGYTF.

The J gene is TRBJ2-7, the V gene TRBV7-8, with TRBD2 matching 9 bases. CDR3 length equals 18 residues. The ends lost 3 bases at V and 2 bases at J; junction bases unmatched: 14. Germline V gene lookup returns CDR1 SGHVS and CDR2 FQNEAQ. CDR3 sequence (DNA): TGTGCCAGCAGCTTCACAGGGGTTGCAGCGGGGGGAACCTACGAGCAGTACTTC. As protein: CASSFTGVAAGGTYEQYF.

V and J are TRBV9 and TRBJ2-1; 15 nucleotides align to TRBD2. Germline CDR1 is SGDLS and CDR2 is YYNGEE. The length of the CDR3 is 16 residues. J gave up 7 bases and V 4 bases, and 6 bases lay outside the gene matches. CDR3 loop: CASSRTSGGARNEQFF. The CDR3 DNA reads as TGTGCCAGCAGCCGGACTAGCGGGGGGGCCCGGAATGAGCAGTTCTTC.